The entry below gives a single TCR beta chain sequence along with its context. This clone appeared a single time. The antigen this receptor binds is unknown. No base-level quality is on record; no much larger clone is a single base apart. Via the germline V gene, CDR1 is MDHEN and CDR2 SYDVKM. The CDR3 covers 13 residues, taking in both the cysteine and the phenylalanine. CDR3 DNA only is kept here, 39 bases in frame from base 1. V is cut by 6 bases and J by 2 bases, and the space between the germline ends is 10 bases. In total, approximately 690 healthy bone marrow donors made up the cohort. At the time of sampling, all cohort members were nominally healthy, though unrecorded immune exposures were likely present. The donor tested CMV seronegative and was one of the 352 seronegative cohort members. A peripheral blood sample was provided by each donor, and peripheral blood mononuclear cells were used for TCR beta sequencing. The Qiagen DNeasy Blood Extraction Kit was used to extract genomic DNA from the blood cell samples.

The data were taken from a study of cytomegalovirus exposure and HLA in healthy donors listed by TCRdb under 2017. Turning to the overall study: In an earlier analysis of under 600 of the donors, 276 Gb of sequence data and some 100 million unique TCR beta sequences from about 179 million T cells were reported. Roughly 300 gigabases of sequencing data and around 85 million unique TCR sequences made up an early release that covered nearly 650 HLA-typed donors. Of the 300 to 450 genotyped donors, 80% to 90% were placed in the genetic ancestry cluster associated with self-reported Caucasian donors. The aim of the study was to test whether cataloging public T cell receptors could identify signatures of past pathogen exposure. The study used immunosequencing to profile the T cell repertoires of 670 or so subjects and linked those repertoires to cytomegalovirus serostatus. Besides the first cohort of roughly 640 subjects, a separate validation cohort made up of roughly 120 different subjects was used. To predict cytomegalovirus infection status, the study brought together high-throughput TCR immunosequencing, statistical association of individual TCRs with disease status, and machine learning. A later analysis re-analyzed previously published TCR beta repertoires from 650 to 800 donors and added high-resolution HLA genotyping to study TCR occurrence patterns. Rather than using new phenotypic data, the later analysis identified candidate immune exposures from TCR beta sequences and from how often those sequences occurred across donors. An earlier analysis of approximately 630 of the donors applied high-throughput TCR beta sequencing to assess whether each TCR beta V gene segment acted as functional or pseudogenic. Donor age, sex, ethnicity and CMV serostatus were compiled alongside the repertoire data. Genome-wide SNP genotypes for about 55% of the roughly 670 donors were used in a later genetic analysis, which treated that subset as a discovery cohort. All discovery cohort repertoires had been generated using a single sequencing platform. Both class I and class II loci were covered by HLA typing, at four-digit resolution. Typing coverage differed by locus: A, B, C, DRB1 and DQB1 were typed in about 620-630 donors, DQA1 in 500 to 550, DPA1 in 600 to 610, and DPB1 in approximately 450. Because of strong linkage in the cohort, roughly five DR-DQ haplotypes were treated as single units for association and clustering. Among 398 genotyped donors of the cohort, an average of about 240,000 unique TCR beta nucleotide sequences were sequenced per donor, about a sixth of them non-productive. General study outcomes and caveats: A total of fewer than 200 TCR beta chains were listed by the study as associated with cytomegalovirus. At a false discovery rate of 0.05, a later analysis linked around 15,000 TCR beta sequences to specific HLA alleles. According to the authors, the approach could potentially be generalized to other disease states and immunological phenotypes. In a later analysis, several top co-occurrence clusters were reported to appear linked to parvovirus B19, influenza, CMV and Epstein-Barr virus. Immune exposure information for the cohort was limited to CMV serostatus. Because the 87-base-pair reads could not distinguish some IMGT-functional V segments, including TRBV6-2 and TRBV6-3, those segments were excluded. In vitro tests confirmed that a few of the cytomegalovirus-associated TCR beta chains recognize cytomegalovirus antigens. According to a later analysis, most CMV-associated TCR beta chains appeared to be HLA-restricted, and the HLA associations seemed to be driven largely by CMV exposure. Cytomegalovirus status was reported to be diagnosed by the classifier with high specificity and sensitivity in both the original and validation cohorts. A cluster of highly shared sequence variants was judged likely to represent a technical artifact of the sequencing pipeline. Compared with the 666-donor mean, donors in an Asian-associated ancestry cluster had fewer N-insertions in productive TCRs, according to a later genetic analysis. According to a later analysis, TCR association rates differed among HLA loci, with DRB1 alleles showing the most associated TCRs and HLA-C alleles showing the fewest. A further reported finding was that TCR beta sequences accurately predicted the HLA-A and HLA-B alleles for most subjects in the first cohort. In a later genetic analysis, a missense DCLRE1C variant was associated with V-gene and J-gene trimming of TCR beta chains, and the association was replicated in an independent cohort. In a later analysis, HLA-associated TCR beta chains showed more clonal expansion and lower generation probabilities than non-associated chains that were equally common. When HLA alleles, especially DR and DQ, strongly co-occurred, attributing TCR associations to individual alleles was difficult. Correlated functional status among segregating V segments might be attributable to linkage disequilibrium, but an unknown experimental factor could not be ruled out. HLA typing was unavailable for some donors at each locus, so association tests used only the typed subset. In an earlier analysis of 587 of the donors, most TCR beta V segments were observed in productive rearrangements about 87% or about 30% of the time, broadly matching IMGT annotations. About 15 rarely observed V segments, including chromosome 9 orphons, were excluded from the earlier analysis of 550 to 700 of the donors because counts were too low. Most TCR sequences were seen in very few donors, while some public TCRs were found in many individuals. Only TCR beta chains were sequenced in this cohort, and the absence of alpha or paired-chain data limited detectable features. The presence/absence analyses assumed that sequencing depth was roughly uniform across donors, and that assumption may not be true.

Library generation was performed with the immunoSEQ multiplex PCR assay. The multiplex PCR relied on a mix of 60 forward primers for TCR Vbeta segments and 13 reverse primers for TCR Jbeta segments. A multiplex PCR assay on genomic DNA amplified the CDR3 region of rearranged TCR beta genes. The Illumina HiSeq System was used to sequence the amplified TCR beta libraries as 87-base-pair reads. As for how the authors treated the data: A later analysis counted 75 million to 100 million unique TCR beta chains across the 650 to 700 repertoires, and 10 million to 12 million of these chains were shared by at least two donors. Raw reads were error-corrected and collapsed into unique sequences by a nearest-neighbor algorithm in which closely related sequences were merged to remove PCR and sequencing errors. To assign V, D and J gene segments, CDR3 sequences were aligned to IMGT reference sequences. Each retained sequence needed at least a six-nucleotide match to both a V gene segment and a J gene segment. A rearrangement counted as productive if the CDR3 had no stop codons and remained in frame with V and J, and every other rearrangement counted as non-productive. CDR3 was defined by IMGT convention, running from the second conserved V-encoded cysteine to the conserved J-encoded phenylalanine. In an earlier analysis of more than 550 of the donors, sequences lacking an unambiguous match to a single V gene segment were excluded. An earlier analysis of roughly 590 of the donors called V segments functional above 56.7% productive rearrangements and segregating when the between-donor standard deviation exceeded 5%. A statistical classification framework was built to diagnose cytomegalovirus status from the catalog of TCR beta chain sequences. V and J gene assignment, in a later analysis, came from comparing TCR nucleotide sequences with IMGT/GENE-DB human TR gene sequences. The TCRdist pipeline was used in a later analysis to assign CDR3 sequences and most-parsimonious VDJ recombination scenarios. In a later analysis, every TCR beta chain was defined by the combination of its CDR3 amino acid sequence and its V-gene family, and reads without a unique V-gene family were dropped. As a way to deal with suspected cross-contamination and a sequencing artifact, a later analysis dropped 640 or so nucleotide sequences that were highly shared and had low generation probability. For each public chain, a later analysis derived a clonal expansion index from normalized ranks of inferred template counts within each repertoire. In a later analysis, generation probabilities were computed using a VDJ recombination model fitted to out-of-frame rearrangements, and the results were checked against IGoR. In a later analysis, TCR-TCR, TCR-HLA and TCR-CMV co-occurrence was scored with hypergeometric tests, and a repertoire-size bias correction was applied to TCR pairs. In a later analysis, false discovery rates were estimated by permuting HLA or CMV assignments 20 times. In a later analysis, co-occurring TCRs were grouped with DBSCAN, and TCRdist sequence similarity was added when clustering was performed within HLA-allele-positive subsets. Repertoires with fewer than 30,000 or more than 120,000 public chains were left out of co-occurrence clustering, as were five repertoires with anomalous nucleotide sharing. Held by TCRdb, this immuneACCESS table contains in-frame sequences only and omits some clones. Under half of the omission traces to an unresolved V gene where checked; the cause of the rest is unknown. The V and J calls and clone size are taken from that table; D and trimming were inferred from the DNA. For this sample the table gives around 110,000 clones, of which over 70% were detected only once. Together, the top ten hold about 2.2% of the sample.

The sequence links TRBV28 to TRBJ2-5; a confident D gene designation cannot be given. This TCR derives from a man aged 25 to 40 in good health and CMV-seronegative. The source material was PBMCs. The CDR3 is CASRPRFQETQYF. The nucleotides read TGTGCCAGCAGGCCCAGGTTTCAAGAGACCCAGTACTTC.